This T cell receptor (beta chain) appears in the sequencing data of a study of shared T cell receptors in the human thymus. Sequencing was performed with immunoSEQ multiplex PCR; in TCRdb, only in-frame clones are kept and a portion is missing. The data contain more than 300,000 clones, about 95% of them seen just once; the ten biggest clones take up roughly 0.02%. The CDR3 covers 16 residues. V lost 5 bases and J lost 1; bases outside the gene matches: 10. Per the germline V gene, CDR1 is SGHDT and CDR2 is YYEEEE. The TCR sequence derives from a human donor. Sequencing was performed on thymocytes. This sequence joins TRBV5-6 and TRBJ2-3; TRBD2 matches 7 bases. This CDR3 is CASRLRLAHCTDTQYF. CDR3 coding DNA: TGTGCCAGCAGATTACGACTAGCCCACTGCACAGATACGCAGTATTTT.